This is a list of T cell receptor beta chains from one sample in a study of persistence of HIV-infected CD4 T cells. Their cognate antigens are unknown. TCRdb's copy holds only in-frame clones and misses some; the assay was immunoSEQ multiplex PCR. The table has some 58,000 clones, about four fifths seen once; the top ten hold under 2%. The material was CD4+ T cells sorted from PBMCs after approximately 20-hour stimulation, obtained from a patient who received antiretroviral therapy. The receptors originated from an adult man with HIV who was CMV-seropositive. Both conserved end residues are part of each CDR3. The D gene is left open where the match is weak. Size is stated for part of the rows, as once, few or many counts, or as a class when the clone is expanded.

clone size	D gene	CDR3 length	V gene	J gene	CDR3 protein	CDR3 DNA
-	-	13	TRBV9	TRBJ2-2	CASTGQLTGELFF	TGTGCCAGCACTGGGCAACTTACCGGGGAGCTGTTTTTT
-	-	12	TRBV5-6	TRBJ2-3	CASSLQTDTQYF	TGTGCCAGCAGCTTACAGACAGATACGCAGTATTTT
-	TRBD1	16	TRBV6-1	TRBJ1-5	CASSELWDRVNQPQHF	TGTGCCAGCAGTGAACTTTGGGACAGGGTCAATCAGCCCCAGCATTTT
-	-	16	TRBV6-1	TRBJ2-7	CASSEGKWKGYYEQYF	TGTGCCAGCAGTGAAGGAAAGTGGAAGGGCTACTACGAGCAGTACTTC
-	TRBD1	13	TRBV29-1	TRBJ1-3	CSAHTGAGNTIYF	TGCAGCGCCCATACAGGGGCTGGAAACACCATATATTTT
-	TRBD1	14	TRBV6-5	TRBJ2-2	CASRPRGYTGELFF	TGTGCCAGCAGGCCCAGGGGGTATACCGGGGAGCTGTTTTTT
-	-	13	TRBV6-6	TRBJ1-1	CASNGKRNTEAFF	TGTGCCAGCAACGGAAAGCGGAACACTGAAGCTTTCTTT
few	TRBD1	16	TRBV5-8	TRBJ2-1	CASSRFEGGYYNEQFF	TGTGCCAGCAGCCGGTTCGAAGGGGGCTATTACAATGAGCAGTTCTTC
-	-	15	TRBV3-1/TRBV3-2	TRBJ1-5	CASSLGGGSNQPQHF	TGTGCCAGCAGCCTAGGGGGGGGTAGCAATCAGCCCCAGCATTTT
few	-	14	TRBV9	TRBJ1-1	CASSVGGMNTEAFF	TGTGCCAGCAGCGTAGGAGGAATGAACACTGAAGCTTTCTTT
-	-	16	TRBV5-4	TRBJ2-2	CASSSATARVSGELFF	TGTGCCAGCAGTTCCGCTACGGCCCGAGTTTCCGGGGAGCTGTTTTTT